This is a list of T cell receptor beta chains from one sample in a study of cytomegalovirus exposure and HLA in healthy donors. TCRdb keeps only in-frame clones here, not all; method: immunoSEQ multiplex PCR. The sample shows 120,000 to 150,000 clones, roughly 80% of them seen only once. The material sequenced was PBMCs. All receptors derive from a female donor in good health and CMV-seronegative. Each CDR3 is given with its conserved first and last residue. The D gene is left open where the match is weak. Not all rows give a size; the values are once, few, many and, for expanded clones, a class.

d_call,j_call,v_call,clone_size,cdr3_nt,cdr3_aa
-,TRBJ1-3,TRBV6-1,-,TGTGCCAGCAGTGAAAGTGCGGTTTACTCTGGAAACACCATATATTTT,CASSESAVYSGNTIYF
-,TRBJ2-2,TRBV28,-,TGTGCCAGCAGCTTATATAGCGACGTGATGGACACCGGGGAGCTGTTTTTT,CASSLYSDVMDTGELFF
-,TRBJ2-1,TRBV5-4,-,TGTGCCAGCAGCTTGTGGGGGGTAGGGGAGTTCTTC,CASSLWGVGEFF
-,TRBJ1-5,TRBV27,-,TGTGCCAGCAGTTTGGGGGCAGAAACTAATCAGCCCCAGCATTTT,CASSLGAETNQPQHF
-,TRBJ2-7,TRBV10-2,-,TGCGCCAGCGTGCGGGACAGTGGGGAGCAGTACTTC,CASVRDSGEQYF
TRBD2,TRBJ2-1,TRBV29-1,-,TGCAGCGTCCCCGGACTAGCGGGAGGGCCATACAATGAGCAGTTCTTC,CSVPGLAGGPYNEQFF
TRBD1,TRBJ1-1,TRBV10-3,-,TGTGCCATCGGGGGGACAGGGGGAAGCCTGGAAGCTTTCTTT,CAIGGTGGSLEAFF
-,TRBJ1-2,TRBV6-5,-,TGTGCCAGCAGTTACTCGAGGCTTTATGGCTACACCTTC,CASSYSRLYGYTF
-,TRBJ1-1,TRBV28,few,TGTGCCAGCAGGGGGGCCCGGGGCGGCACTGAAGCTTTCTTT,CASRGARGGTEAFF
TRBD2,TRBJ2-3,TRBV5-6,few,TGTGCCAGCAGACCTAGCGGGAGGGCCGTAGATACGCAGTATTTT,CASRPSGRAVDTQYF
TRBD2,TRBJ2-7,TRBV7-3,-,TGTGCCAGCAGCCCGGGGGGGCTTTACGAGCAGTACTTC,CASSPGGLYEQYF
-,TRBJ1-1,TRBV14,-,TGTGCCAGCAGCGTACGGACGGGAGGGGACACTGAAGCTTTCTTT,CASSVRTGGDTEAFF
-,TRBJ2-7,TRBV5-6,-,TGTGCCAGCAGCTTGGGGGCGTACATCTACGAGCAGTACTTC,CASSLGAYIYEQYF
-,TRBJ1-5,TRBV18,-,TGTGCCAGCTCACCAAGGAGCGAGAGCAATCAGCCCCAGCATTTT,CASSPRSESNQPQHF
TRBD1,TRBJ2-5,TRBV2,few,TGTGCCAGCATAGCACCAGGGGACAGACAAGAGACCCAGTACTTC,CASIAPGDRQETQYF
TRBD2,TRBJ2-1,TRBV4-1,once,TGCGCCAGCAGCCGGATTTTTAGCGGGAGGGAATATGAGCAGTTCTTC,CASSRIFSGREYEQFF
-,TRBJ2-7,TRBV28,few,TGTGCCAGCATGAGGGAGCCCCCTTTCTACGAGCAGTACTTC,CASMREPPFYEQYF
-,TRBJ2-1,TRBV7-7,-,TGTGCCAGCAGCTCGACAAGTTACAATGAGCAGTTCTTC,CASSSTSYNEQFF
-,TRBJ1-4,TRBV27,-,TGTGCCAGCAGTCCCTACAACCAGGGGAGGGATAAAAAACTGTTTTTT,CASSPYNQGRDKKLFF
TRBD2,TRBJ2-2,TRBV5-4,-,TGTGCCAGCAGCTTGCCCCGAGCGGGAGTGGGCGGGGAGCTGTTTTTT,CASSLPRAGVGGELFF
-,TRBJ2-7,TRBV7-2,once,TGTGCCAGCAGCTTACCAAATGACAGGATTAACTACGAGCAGTACTTC,CASSLPNDRINYEQYF
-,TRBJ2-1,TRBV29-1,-,TGCAGCGTTGAAGCGGTAAGATACAATGAGCAGTTCTTC,CSVEAVRYNEQFF
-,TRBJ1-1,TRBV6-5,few,TGTGCCAGCAGTTCCAGGACAGAAGCTTTCTTT,CASSSRTEAFF
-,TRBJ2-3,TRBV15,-,TGTGCCACCAGCAGAGGACATATCACAGATACGCAGTATTTT,CATSRGHITDTQYF
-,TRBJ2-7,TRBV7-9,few,TGTGCCAGCAGCTTAGGAGAGTCGGGTGTAGGGGGGGACGAGCAGTACTTC,CASSLGESGVGGDEQYF
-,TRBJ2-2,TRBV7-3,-,TGTGCCAGCGGAGGGAACACCGGGGAGCTGTTTTTT,CASGGNTGELFF
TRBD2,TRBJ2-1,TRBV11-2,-,TGTGCCAGCAGCCCCTGTACGCTAGCGGCCCTAATTTGTGAGCAGTTCTTC,CASSPCTLAALICEQFF
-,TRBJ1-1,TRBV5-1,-,TGCGCCAGCAGCTTGCAGGGGATGGACACTGAAGCTTTCTTT,CASSLQGMDTEAFF
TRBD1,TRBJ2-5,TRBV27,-,TGTGCCAGCAGTCCCGACAGGGGGCTTGGAAAGACCCAGTACTTC,CASSPDRGLGKTQYF
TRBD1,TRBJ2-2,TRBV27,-,TGTGCCAGCAGCACCGGGACAGCGAACACCGGGGAGCTGTTTTTT,CASSTGTANTGELFF
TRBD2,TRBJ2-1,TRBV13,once,TGTGCCAGCAGCTTAATGCTAGCGGGAGGGTTCAATGAGCAGTTCTTC,CASSLMLAGGFNEQFF
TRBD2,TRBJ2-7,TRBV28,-,TGTGCCAGCAGTTTGGGTAGCGGGAGGGCCTACGAGCAGTACTTC,CASSLGSGRAYEQYF
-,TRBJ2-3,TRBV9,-,TGTGCCAGCAGCGTAGGACAGGGCACAGATACGCAGTATTTT,CASSVGQGTDTQYF
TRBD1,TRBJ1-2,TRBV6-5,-,TGTGCCAGCAGTTACTTGACGACAGGGGGCTCCGGCTACACCTTC,CASSYLTTGGSGYTF
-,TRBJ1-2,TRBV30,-,TGTGCCTGGAGTGTACCCCCTCGCGGGGGTAGCTATGGCTACACCTTC,CAWSVPPRGGSYGYTF
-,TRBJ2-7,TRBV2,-,TGTGCCAGCGTCCGGGACACCGCCGGTGAGCAGTACTTC,CASVRDTAGEQYF
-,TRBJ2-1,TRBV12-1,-,TGTGCCAGCAGCCCTGTAGGATGCGAGGGAAACAATGAGCAGTTCTTC,CASSPVGCEGNNEQFF
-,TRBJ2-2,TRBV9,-,TGTGCCAGCAGTAGCCTAGGGGCCGACACCGGGGAGCTGTTTTTT,CASSSLGADTGELFF
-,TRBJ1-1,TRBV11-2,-,TGTGCCAGCAGCTTAGATCCGGGGGGCACTGAAGCTTTCTTT,CASSLDPGGTEAFF
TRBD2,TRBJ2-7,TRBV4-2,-,TGTGCCAGCAGCCTAGAAGGGACTACCTACGAGCAGTACTTC,CASSLEGTTYEQYF